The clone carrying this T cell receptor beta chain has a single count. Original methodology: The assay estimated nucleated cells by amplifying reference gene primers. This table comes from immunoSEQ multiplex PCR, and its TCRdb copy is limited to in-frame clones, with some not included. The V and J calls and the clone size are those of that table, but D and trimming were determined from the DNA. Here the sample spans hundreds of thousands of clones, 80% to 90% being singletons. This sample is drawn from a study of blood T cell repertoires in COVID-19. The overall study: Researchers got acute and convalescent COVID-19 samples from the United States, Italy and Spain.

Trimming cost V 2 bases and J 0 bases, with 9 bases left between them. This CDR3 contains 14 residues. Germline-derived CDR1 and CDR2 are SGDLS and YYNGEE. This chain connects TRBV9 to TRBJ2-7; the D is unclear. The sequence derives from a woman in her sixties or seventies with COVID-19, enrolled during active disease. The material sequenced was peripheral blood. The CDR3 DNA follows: TGTGCCAGCAGCGTTGACTGGAACTCCTACGAGCAGTACTTC. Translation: CASSVDWNSYEQYF.